The sequence of this T cell receptor beta chain was determined in a study of blood T cell repertoires in COVID-19 (dated by TCRdb to 2020 to 2021). About the investigation overall: The collaborator samples originated in the United States, Italy and Spain and spanned the acute and convalescent phases of COVID-19. The prospective study material was composed of cDNA or gDNA derived from T cells, B-cell-depleted T cells, or PBMCs. Deeply sampled blood TCRbeta repertoires from subjects exposed to, actively infected with, or recovered from COVID-19 were included in the dataset. The repertoires were released in a freely available public database intended as a resource for research on the immune response to SARS-CoV-2. The samples were drawn from two sources: the first 160 participants of the ongoing ImmuneRACE study, and fewer than 1,500 subjects contributed by 6 global collaborators. Sample metadata almost always included a de-identified subject ID, COVID-19 status, age in years and sex. Where available, HLA class I and class II types were taken from metadata supplied by the sample provider and were not determined by assay-based typing.

The study at large found these results: Clinical and demographic metadata were provided uncurated, with the amount varying by source and participant.

Trimming removed 5 bases from V and 0 bases from J, leaving 13 bases between the germline ends. From the germline V gene, CDR1 is SGHTA and CDR2 is FQGNSA. The CDR3 sequence holds 15 residues, the cysteine and phenylalanine included. The kept DNA is CDR3 alone, 45 bases in frame from the first base. For this clone: Its antigen remains unidentified. Base quality data are lacking; no much larger clone is found one base away.

TCRbeta CDR3 regions were amplified from genomic DNA using the immunoSEQ Assay, a bias-controlled multiplex PCR. The authors' analysis ran thus. The number of nucleated cells in each sample was estimated by amplification of reference gene primers within the assay. To quantify the absolute abundance of each unique TCRbeta CDR3 rearrangement, sequence reads were collapsed and filtered. Productive Simpson clonality was computed per sample as the square root of Simpson's diversity index over productive rearrangements. TCRdb provides this immuneACCESS table in a form limited to in-frame rearrangements. Some clones are lacking; in checked studies, under half of them reflect an unresolved V gene, and why the rest are absent is not known. Clonal size and the V and J genes are those of that table, whereas D and trimming came from the DNA. The sample table records around 190,000 clones; about 86% of these occur just once. The top ten constitute about 8.6% of the sample.

The collaborating institutions used their own protocols to collect whole blood in K2EDTA tubes. For TCRbeta analysis, collaborator samples were shipped as frozen whole blood, as isolated PBMCs, or as DNA extracted from either sample type. The specimen was peripheral blood. This TCR was sampled from a man aged 50 to 60 with active or convalescent COVID-19. The receptor chain draws on TRBV7-2 and TRBJ1-1; the D segment could be TRBD1, given 6 matching bases. The DNA reads as follows: TGTGCCAGCAGCCCCCAGGGGACGGTGAACACTGAAGCTTTCTTT. This gives the protein CASSPQGTVNTEAFF.